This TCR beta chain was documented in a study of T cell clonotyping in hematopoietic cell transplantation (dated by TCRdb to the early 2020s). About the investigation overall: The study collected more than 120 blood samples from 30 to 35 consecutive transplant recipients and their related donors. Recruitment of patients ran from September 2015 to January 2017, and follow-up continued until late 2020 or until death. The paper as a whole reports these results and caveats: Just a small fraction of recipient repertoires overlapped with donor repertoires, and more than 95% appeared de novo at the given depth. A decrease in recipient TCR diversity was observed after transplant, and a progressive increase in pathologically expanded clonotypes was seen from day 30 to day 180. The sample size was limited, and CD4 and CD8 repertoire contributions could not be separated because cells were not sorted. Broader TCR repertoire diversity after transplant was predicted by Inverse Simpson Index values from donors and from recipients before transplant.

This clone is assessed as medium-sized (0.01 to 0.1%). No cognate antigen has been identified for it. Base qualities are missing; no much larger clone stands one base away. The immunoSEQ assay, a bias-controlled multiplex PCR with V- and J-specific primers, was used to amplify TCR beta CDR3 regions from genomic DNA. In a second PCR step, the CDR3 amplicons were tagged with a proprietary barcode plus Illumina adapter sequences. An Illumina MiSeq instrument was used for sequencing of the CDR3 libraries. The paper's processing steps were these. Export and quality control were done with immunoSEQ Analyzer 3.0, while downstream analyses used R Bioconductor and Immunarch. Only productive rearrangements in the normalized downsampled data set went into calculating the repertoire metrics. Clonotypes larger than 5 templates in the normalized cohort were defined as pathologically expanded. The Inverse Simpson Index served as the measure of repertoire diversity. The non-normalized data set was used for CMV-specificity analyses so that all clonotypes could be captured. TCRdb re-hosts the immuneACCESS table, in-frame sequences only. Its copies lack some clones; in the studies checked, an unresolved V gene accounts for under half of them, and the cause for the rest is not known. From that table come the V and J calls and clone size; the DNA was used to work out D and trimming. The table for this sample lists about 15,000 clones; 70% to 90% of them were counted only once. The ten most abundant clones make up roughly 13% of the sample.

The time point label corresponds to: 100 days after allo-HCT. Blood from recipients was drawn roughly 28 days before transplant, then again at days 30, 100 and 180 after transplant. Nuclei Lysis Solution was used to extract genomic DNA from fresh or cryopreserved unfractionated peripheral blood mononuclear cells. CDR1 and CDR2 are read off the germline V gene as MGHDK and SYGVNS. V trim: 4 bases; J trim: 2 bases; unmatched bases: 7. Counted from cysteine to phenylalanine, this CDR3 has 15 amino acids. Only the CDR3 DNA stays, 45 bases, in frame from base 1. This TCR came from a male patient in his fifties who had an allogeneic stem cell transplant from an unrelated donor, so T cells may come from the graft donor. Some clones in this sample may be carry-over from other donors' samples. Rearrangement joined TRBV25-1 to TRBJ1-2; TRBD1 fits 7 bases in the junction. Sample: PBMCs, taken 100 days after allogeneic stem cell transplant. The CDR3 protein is CASSASTGMNYGYTF. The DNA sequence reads TGTGCCAGCAGTGCCTCGACAGGGATGAACTATGGCTACACCTTC.